One T cell receptor (beta chain) is described in this entry. This entry belongs to a study of blood T cell repertoires in COVID-19. The protocol was immunoSEQ multiplex PCR, while the TCRdb copy is restricted to in-frame clones and leaves out a portion. Seen here are approximately 100,000 clones, around 89% observed once, and the top ten hold approximately 1%. The V and J ends lost 0 bases and 5 bases respectively, with 16 bases between them. Germline lookup yields CDR1 SGHNT and CDR2 YENEEA. The CDR3 has 16 residues. The receptor was isolated from a human donor in a cohort sampled during active COVID-19. What was sequenced was peripheral blood. The rearrangement uses TRBV11-3 and TRBJ1-1; the D gene is possibly TRBD1 (5 bases). For the CDR3, the DNA is TGTGCCAGCAGCTTAGATAGTCCAGGGCGTGGGACTGAAGCTTTCTTT. Translated, it gives CASSLDSPGRGTEAFF. Variable domain in full (rest from reference TRBV11-3 and TRBJ1-1): EAGVVQSPRYKIIEKKQPVAFWCNPISGHNTLYWYLQNLGQGPELLIRYENEEAVDDSQLPKDRFSAERLKGVDSTLKIQPAELGDSAVYLCASSLDSPGRGTEAFFGQGTRLTVV.